What follows are 25 T cell receptor beta chains derived from one specimen sequenced in a study of regulatory T cells in long-lasting Graves disease (dated by TCRdb to the early 2020s). What the time point label conveys for this sample: persistent/refractory GD, antithyroid drugs over 5 years with positive TRAb. For both TCR sequencing and RNA sequencing, RNA was extracted from PBMCs using TRIzol. The library relied on multiplex PCR. The instrument was an Illumina HiSeq 4000. To build TCR beta libraries, CDR3 regions were amplified by Arm-PCR using iRepertoire HTBI primers. The raw public data were reprocessed by TCRdb itself: fastp quality trimming at Q25, MiXCR clonotype calling, in-frame beta chains only. For every CDR3 protein sequence, its rows merge into one entry that carries the most common genes and DNA. Recorded for this sample are approximately 470,000 distinct CDR3 sequences; roughly 20% of them occurred a single time. Together, the top ten hold 7% to 9.5% of the sample.

The material sequenced was peripheral blood mononuclear cells (PBMCs), taken when the disease was refractory, from a patient treated with antithyroid drugs. Receptors originate from a female donor with Graves disease.

This clonotype was counted ten times or more. The chain links TRBV2 to TRBJ2-7; no firm D call. Trimming left V 4 bases short and J 2 bases short, with 12 bases between. The CDR3 is made up of 14 amino acids. CDR1 SNHLY and CDR2 FYNNEI come from the germline V gene. CDR3 sequence (DNA): TGTGCCAGCAGTGCGCGAGAGGCTCCCTACGAGCAGTACTTC. Encoded protein: CASSAREAPYEQYF.

The V gene is TRBV19, the J gene TRBJ2-5, with 11 positions matching TRBD2. The trim removed 3 bases at V and 3 bases at J, leaving 9 bases unmatched. CDR3 size: 17 residues. CDR1 is LNHDA and CDR2 is SQIVND in the germline V gene (reference sequence). The DNA for the CDR3 is TGTGCCAGTAGTATTTTCTTCGGGACTAGCGGTAAAGAGACCCAGTACTTC. It is translated as CASSIFFGTSGKETQYF.

The table lists this clonotype with many counts. The gene calls are TRBV6-1 and TRBJ1-6; D is ambiguous. Germline-derived CDR1 and CDR2 are MNHNS and SASEGT. Trimming shortened V by 4 bases and J by 13 bases, and 11 bases separated the two germline ends. This CDR3 has 12 amino acids. CDR3 loop: CASSGLQSPLHF. CDR3 nucleotides: TGTGCCAGCAGTGGACTTCAATCGCCCCTCCACTTT.

The table lists this clonotype with a few counts. This chain connects TRBV6-1 to TRBJ1-1, with a possible D match to TRBD1 (6 bases). Germline V CDR1 and CDR2: MNHNS, SASEGT. This CDR3 spans 15 amino acids. The V gene lost 5 bases and the J gene lost 1 base, with 14 bases spanning the gap. The CDR3 DNA sequence: TGTGCCAGCAGTACCCAAAGGGGGGGGAACACTGAAGCTTTCTTT. It encodes CASSTQRGGNTEAFF.

This chain uses TRBV20-1 with TRBJ2-7; 8 bases line up with TRBD2. The V and J ends lost 4 bases and 2 bases, in that order; junction bases with no gene match: 10. This CDR3 contains 15 residues. Germline CDR1 and CDR2: DFQATT and SNEGSKA (reference sequence). This CDR3 is CSAIPLGGEPYEQYF. The CDR3, as DNA: TGCAGTGCTATACCACTCGGGGGGGAACCCTACGAGCAGTACTTC.

Many counts were recorded for this clonotype. V and J are TRBV28 and TRBJ2-7; TRBD2 aligns across 7 bases. This CDR3 has 13 residues. Germline V CDR1 and CDR2: MDHEN, SYDVKM. Germline trimming cut 5 bases from V and 7 bases from J; bases unmatched to any gene: 8. The CDR3 nucleotides are TGTGCCAGCAGTCCGCGGGGGTCGGCAGAGCAGTACTTC. This gives the protein CASSPRGSAEQYF.

This clonotype was recorded at least ten times. CDR3 nucleotides: TGTGCCAGCAGCTTAGGGGTGGATTACGAGCAGTACTTC. Translation: CASSLGVDYEQYF. V and J are TRBV7-2 and TRBJ2-7; no reliable D call. Germline CDR1 reads SGHTA; CDR2 reads FQGNSA. The CDR3 sequence is 13 residues long. The V end lost 1 base, the J end lost 4 bases, and 8 bases lay between the germline ends.

The V gene is TRBV6-5, the J gene TRBJ2-7; D might be TRBD1 (6 bases). Deletions cut 0 bases from V and 5 bases from J, with 17 bases between. The CDR3 has 16 residues. Per the germline V gene, CDR1 is MNHEY and CDR2 is SVGAGI. In nucleotides, the CDR3 is TGTGCCAGCAGTTACTCTATCGGGCAGGGGTCCAACGAGCAGTACTTC. Translating gives CASSYSIGQGSNEQYF.

Only a few counts were recorded for this clonotype. This chain links TRBV28 with TRBJ2-7; D gene uncertain. This CDR3 is built from 12 residues. The germline V and J ends were trimmed by 2 bases and 6 bases, with 8 bases remaining between them. CDR1 and CDR2 (germline): MDHEN, SYDVKM. The CDR3 DNA reads as TGTGCCAGCAGTTTAGTCCGGGCCGAGCAGTACTTC. Translation gives CASSLVRAEQYF.

This chain joins TRBV10-3 and TRBJ2-7; a weak D match, TRBD1 (5 bases). This CDR3 comprises 13 residues. V was pared by 2 bases and J by 7 bases, with 12 bases between. Germline CDR1 ENHRY, CDR2 SYGVKD. For the CDR3, the DNA is TGTGCCATCAGTGAGCCAGACAGTGGGGAGCAGTACTTC. Protein product: CAISEPDSGEQYF.

V is TRBV19 and J is TRBJ2-1; TRBD2 matches at 13 bases. Per the germline V gene, CDR1 is LNHDA and CDR2 is SQIVND (reference sequence). With 5 bases clipped from V and 10 bases from J, the junction kept 20 bases outside the gene matches. The CDR3 length is 19 residues. The chain's CDR3 is CASSPQSQGLAGSAYEQFF. The CDR3 nucleotides read TGTGCCAGTAGTCCCCAGTCCCAGGGACTAGCGGGGTCGGCCTACGAGCAGTTCTTC.

This clonotype was seen a few times. This chain connects TRBV29-1 to TRBJ2-7; 7 bases fit TRBD1. Trimming took 4 bases from V and 5 from J; bases not matched to a gene: 11. Germline-derived CDR1 and CDR2 are SQVTM and ANQGSEA. This CDR3 is built from 14 residues. The CDR3 coding sequence is TGCAGCGTTGTAACGGGGACAGTAACGGACGAGCAGTACTTC. Translated: CSVVTGTVTDEQYF.

This clonotype was observed a handful of times. The chain joins TRBV4-1 to TRBJ1-5; the D is unclear. V lost 0 bases, J lost 0 bases, and 15 bases lay in between. The V gene's germline CDR1 is MGHRA and CDR2 YSYEKL. The CDR3 runs 18 residues. The CDR3 reads CASSQDLPGSYSNQPQHF. CDR3 in DNA: TGCGCCAGCAGCCAAGATCTACCCGGTTCGTATAGCAATCAGCCCCAGCATTTT.

This clonotype was detected many times. The chain is built from TRBV11-2 and TRBJ2-7; 8 bases are a match to TRBD2. Germline V gene lookup returns CDR1 SGHAT and CDR2 FQNNGV. Trimming took 2 bases from V and 3 from J; bases not matched to a gene: 3. The CDR3 length is 14 residues. The CDR3 nucleotides read TGTGCCAGCAGCTTACTAGCGGGCCGCTACGAGCAGTACTTC. Translation gives CASSLLAGRYEQYF.

This clonotype turned up a few times. The chain has TRBV7-3 and TRBJ2-1, with 7 bases lining up with TRBD2. This CDR3 region has 13 residues. The germline gives CDR1 SGHTA, CDR2 FQGTGA. V dropped 5 bases and J dropped 7; count of bases not matched to a gene: 5. CDR3 nucleotides: TGTGCCAGCAGCCCACGCGGGAGAAATGAGCAGTTCTTC. Its translation: CASSPRGRNEQFF.

This clonotype was detected only a few times. The chain has TRBV5-1 and TRBJ2-7; the match to TRBD2 covers 11 bases. The CDR3 has 15 amino acids. The junction had 3 bases not matched to a gene; V was cut back by 2 bases and J by 2 bases. Germline assignment: CDR1 SGHRS and CDR2 YFSETQ. In DNA, the CDR3 is TGCGCCAGCAGCTTACTAGCGGGAGAGACCTACGAGCAGTACTTC. Protein sequence: CASSLLAGETYEQYF.

This clonotype was picked up many times. The V and J genes are TRBV3-1 and TRBJ1-5; D gene ambiguous. Trimming took 4 bases from V and 1 from J, leaving 17 bases between them. The CDR3 consists of 17 residues. Germline V gene data show CDR1 as LGHDT and CDR2 as YNNKEL (reference sequence). The CDR3 DNA sequence: TGTGCCAGCAGCCTGCTATACCGGGATCCCAGCAATCAGCCCCAGCATTTT. This sequence encodes CASSLLYRDPSNQPQHF.

This chain connects TRBV28 to TRBJ2-3, with 10 bases that match TRBD2. CDR1 is MDHEN, CDR2 SYDVKM, per germline. This CDR3 region has 15 residues. Germline trimming cut 8 bases from V and 6 bases from J; bases unmatched to any gene: 11. The CDR3 is CASRTRLAGRDTQYF. The CDR3 nucleotides are TGTGCCAGCCGAACGAGACTAGCGGGCCGCGATACGCAGTATTTT.

This clonotype was recorded a few times. This chain links TRBV5-1 with TRBJ2-2; TRBD2 agrees at 13 bases. The V gene end was trimmed by 5 bases and the J gene end by 2 bases; junction bases not matched to a gene: 3. Germline V gives CDR1 SGHRS, CDR2 YFSETQ. The CDR3 consists of 16 residues. The CDR3 region is CASRTSGRLNTGELFF. For the CDR3, the DNA is TGCGCCAGCAGGACTAGCGGGAGGCTTAACACCGGGGAGCTGTTTTTT.

This clonotype was detected many times. The chain couples TRBV3-1 to TRBJ1-5; D ambiguous. CDR3 length equals 15 residues. Trimming cost V 2 bases and J 0 bases, with 8 bases left between them. CDR1 LGHDT and CDR2 YNNKEL come from the germline V gene (reference sequence). CDR3 loop: CASSQRPGSNQPQHF. The DNA for the CDR3 is TGTGCCAGCAGCCAACGGCCGGGTAGCAATCAGCCCCAGCATTTT.

The chain recombines TRBV7-9 with TRBJ1-1, with a tentative D call TRBD1 (6 bases). V was shortened by 5 bases and J by 1 base, with 11 bases between the two germline ends. The CDR3 consists of 14 residues. Looked up from germline, CDR1 is SEHNR and CDR2 is FQNEAQ (reference sequence). In DNA, the CDR3 is TGTGCCAGCAGCCACGGGGGCTCGAACACTGAAGCTTTCTTT. It is translated as CASSHGGSNTEAFF. Variable domain in full (rest from reference TRBV7-9 and TRBJ1-1): DTGVSQNPRHKITKRGQNVTFRCDPISEHNRLYWYRQTLGQGPEFLTYFQNEAQLEKSRLLSDRFSAERPKGSFSTLEIQRTEQGDSAMYLCASSHGGSNTEAFFGQGTRLTVV.

This chain uses TRBV7-9 with TRBJ1-2; 7 bases agree with TRBD1. The germline V gene encodes CDR1 SEHNR and CDR2 FQNEAQ (reference sequence). The CDR3 contains 14 residues. Trimming cost V 0 bases and J 7 bases; bases outside gene matches: 5. CDR3 region: CASSLAGGGRGYTF. CDR3 DNA: TGTGCCAGCAGCTTAGCAGGGGGCGGGCGTGGCTACACCTTC.

The CDR3 DNA reads as TGTGCCTGGAGTGTATCCCAGATAGCTAACTATGGCTACACCTTC. Protein product: CAWSVSQIANYGYTF. The J gene is TRBJ1-2, the V gene TRBV30; D is uncertain. The germline gives CDR1 GTSNPN, CDR2 SVGIG (reference sequence). V was cut by 0 bases and J by 0 bases, with 11 bases left in between. This CDR3 contains 15 residues. The whole variable domain, remainder taken from reference TRBV30 and TRBJ1-2, is SQTIHQWPATLVQPVGSPLSLECTVEGTSNPNLYWYRQAAGRGLQLLFYSVGIGQISSEVPQNLSASRPQDRQFILSSKKLLLSDSGFYLCAWSVSQIANYGYTFGSGTRLTVV.

The V gene is TRBV18, the J gene TRBJ2-1; 10 nucleotides agree with TRBD2. V shed 3 bases, J shed 8 bases, and the junction held 10 bases outside the gene matches. CDR1 KGHSH and CDR2 LQKENI come from the germline V gene. CDR3 size: 16 residues. DNA for the CDR3: TGTGCCAGCTCACCGGGGGAGCGGGAGGGTAAGGATGAGCAGTTCTTC. It yields the protein CASSPGEREGKDEQFF.

The table lists this clonotype with a few counts. The chain combines TRBV20-1 with TRBJ2-7; 12 bases fit TRBD2. Per the germline V gene, CDR1 is DFQATT and CDR2 is SNEGSKA (reference sequence). J gave up 0 bases and V 3 bases, and 6 bases lay outside the gene matches. The CDR3 runs to 16 residues. The CDR3 region is CSARATTSGSSYEQYF. CDR3 sequence (DNA): TGCAGTGCTAGGGCCACGACTAGCGGGAGCTCCTACGAGCAGTACTTC.